Following are 20 T cell receptor beta chains from one sample sequenced in a study of blood T cell repertoires in COVID-19. Some clones are missing from TCRdb's copy, which holds only in-frame ones; the method was immunoSEQ multiplex PCR. The sample has over 110,000 clones, 88% seen once. Sequenced input: peripheral blood. The receptors stem from a human donor in a cohort sampled during active COVID-19.

This rearrangement joins TRBV2 to TRBJ2-2; 7 bases map to TRBD2. The length of the CDR3 is 15 residues. The J segment lost 5 bases and the V segment lost 6 bases, leaving 9 bases of the junction unmatched. Germline V gene lookup returns CDR1 SNHLY and CDR2 FYNNEI. The CDR3 is CASSVKAGWTGELFF. The CDR3 coding sequence is TGTGCCAGCAGCGTGAAAGCGGGGTGGACCGGGGAGCTGTTTTTT.

The chain couples TRBV29-1 to TRBJ2-2; 7 nucleotides agree with TRBD1. This CDR3 is built from 14 residues. Germline V lookup: CDR1 SQVTM, CDR2 ANQGSEA. V shed 7 bases and J 0 bases; nucleotides not matched to a gene: 5. CDR3 in amino acids: CSARQGSNTGELFF. The CDR3 nucleotides are TGCAGCGCCAGACAGGGTTCGAACACCGGGGAGCTGTTTTTT.

The rearrangement links TRBV5-4 to TRBJ1-2; 8 nucleotides line up with TRBD1. CDR3 length: 15 residues. V shed 4 bases, J shed 3 bases, and the junction held 8 bases outside the gene matches. Germline V gene lookup returns CDR1 SGHNT and CDR2 YYREEE (reference sequence). CDR3 sequence reads: CASSRPGTGYYGYTF. CDR3 DNA sequence: TGTGCCAGCAGCCGTCCCGGGACAGGCTACTATGGCTACACCTTC.

This clone was seen a single time. This chain links TRBV18 with TRBJ1-1; D call uncertain. V was trimmed by 9 bases and J by 1 base, leaving 12 bases between them. The CDR3 spans 13 residues. Germline V gene lookup returns CDR1 KGHSH and CDR2 LQKENI. The DNA of the CDR3 is TGTGCCAGTACGGAGGACCCGAACACTGAAGCTTTCTTT. Translated, it gives CASTEDPNTEAFF.

V usage is TRBV20-1 and J usage is TRBJ2-7, with TRBD1 identical over 10 bases. V lost 3 bases to trimming and J lost 4 bases; unmatched junction nucleotides: 6. The CDR3 consists of 14 residues. Germline assignment: CDR1 DFQATT and CDR2 SNEGSKA (reference sequence). Written as DNA, the CDR3 is TGCAGTGCTAGTACGACAGGGGGCATTTACGAGCAGTACTTC. Translated, it gives CSASTTGGIYEQYF.

This chain's CDR3 is CASSPGQGVQPQHF. CDR3 DNA sequence: TGCGCCAGCAGCCCGGGACAGGGGGTTCAGCCCCAGCATTTT. The J gene is TRBJ1-5, the V gene TRBV5-1; 11 bases are a match to TRBD1. The CDR3 runs to 14 residues. CDR1 and CDR2 from the germline V gene are SGHRS and YFSETQ. The trim removed 4 bases at V and 6 bases at J, leaving 3 bases unmatched.

V gene TRBV19 combines with J gene TRBJ1-1; the match to TRBD1 covers 7 bases. This CDR3 region has 15 residues. Germline loops: CDR1 LNHDA, CDR2 SQIVND (reference sequence). V lost 1 base and J lost 5; bases outside the gene matches: 7. CDR3 loop: CASSIGTGVGTEAFF. DNA of the CDR3: TGTGCCAGTAGTATAGGAACAGGGGTTGGGACTGAAGCTTTCTTT.

This sequence joins TRBV18 and TRBJ2-5; D is undetermined. The germline V gene has CDR1 KGHSH and CDR2 LQKENI. V lost 3 bases to trimming and J lost 4 bases, with 6 bases between them. The CDR3 contains 12 residues. The CDR3: CASSPERETQYF. CDR3 DNA sequence: TGTGCCAGCTCACCTGAGAGAGAGACCCAGTACTTC. The full variable domain, rest sourced from reference TRBV18 and TRBJ2-5, is NAGVMQNPRHLVRRRGQEARLRCSPMKGHSHVYWYRQLPEEGLKFMVYLQKENIIDESGMPKERFSAEFPKEGPSILRIQQVVRGDSAAYFCASSPERETQYFGPGTRLLVL.

The chain links TRBV5-4 to TRBJ1-6; tentatively, D is TRBD1 (5 bases). Germline CDR1 reads SGHNT; CDR2 reads YYREEE (reference sequence). V lost 3 bases and J 12 bases, leaving 13 bases between the germline ends. The CDR3 loop spans 13 amino acids. DNA for the CDR3: TGTGCCAGCAGCTGGGAGGGTGGGGGACCCCTCCACTTT. Amino acid sequence: CASSWEGGGPLHF.

CDR3 region: CASSYFGGHRDEQYF. CDR3 coding DNA: TGTGCCAGCAGTTACTTTGGGGGACACCGCGATGAGCAGTACTTC. The genes are TRBV6-5 and TRBJ2-7; D may be TRBD1 (6 bases). Germline assignment: CDR1 MNHEY and CDR2 SVGAGI. Trimming shortened V by 1 base and J by 7 bases, and 17 bases separated the two germline ends. The CDR3 covers 15 residues.

The chain recombines TRBV6-6 with TRBJ1-2; the match to TRBD1 covers 9 bases. CDR3 length equals 16 residues. Germline loops: CDR1 MNHNY, CDR2 SVGAGI (reference sequence). The V and J ends lost 4 bases and 5 bases, in that order; junction bases with no gene match: 11. The CDR3 spells CASSSHRTGAGYGYTF. Written as DNA, the CDR3 is TGTGCCAGCAGTTCCCACCGGACAGGGGCGGGATATGGCTACACCTTC.

The V and J genes are TRBV5-1 and TRBJ1-1; D perhaps matches TRBD1 (6 bases). V was trimmed by 0 bases and J by 4 bases, leaving 13 bases between them. The germline V gene encodes CDR1 SGHRS and CDR2 YFSETQ. The CDR3 length is 15 residues. The CDR3 nucleotides are TGCGCCAGCAGCTTGGGGCAGGGGTTGATCACTGAAGCTTTCTTT. Translation: CASSLGQGLITEAFF.

This clone occurred once. V and J are TRBV11-2 and TRBJ1-2; 8 nucleotides align to TRBD1. The germline CDR1 and CDR2 sequences are SGHAT and FQNNGV. This CDR3 has 14 residues. The V gene end was trimmed by 5 bases and the J gene end by 5 bases; junction bases not matched to a gene: 7. As DNA, the CDR3 is TGTGCCAGCAGCCCCTCCGGGACAGGTTATGGCTACACCTTC. It specifies CASSPSGTGYGYTF.

V gene TRBV7-5 combines with J gene TRBJ2-2; TRBD1, the table's D call, lacks a check against the DNA. TRBV7-5 is given as a pseudogene. The CDR3 is made up of 17 amino acids. CDR3 residues: CARSLIARTGNTGELFF. The DNA for the CDR3 is TGTGCCAGAAGCTTAATCGCTCGGACAGGGAACACCGGGGAGCTGTTTTTT.

The CDR3 loop is CASSQYLAVQETQYF. CDR3 coding DNA: TGTGCCAGCAGTCAATATCTAGCGGTCCAAGAGACCCAGTACTTC. The chain couples TRBV7-9 to TRBJ2-5; 7 bases line up with TRBD2. Looked up from germline, CDR1 is SEHNR and CDR2 is FQNEAQ (reference sequence). The CDR3 spans 15 residues. The junction had 8 bases not matched to a gene; V was cut back by 6 bases and J by 1 base.

The chain combines TRBV19 with TRBJ2-1; weak D call: TRBD2 (6 bases). From germline, CDR1 is LNHDA and CDR2 SQIVND (reference sequence). This CDR3 region has 14 residues. V shed 1 base and J shed 7 bases, with 11 bases lying between them. CDR3 in amino acids: CASSIGKGRNEQFF. The CDR3 bases are TGTGCCAGTAGTATAGGAAAAGGGAGGAATGAGCAGTTCTTC.

The J gene is TRBJ1-4, the V gene TRBV3-1 (or the pseudogene TRBV3-2); 8 bases are a match to TRBD1. The V and J ends lost 4 bases and 7 bases, in that order; junction bases with no gene match: 5. The CDR3 runs 14 residues. Germline V gene sequence: CDR1 LGHDT, CDR2 YNNKEL (reference sequence). The CDR3 loop reads CASSLTGGREKLFF. The CDR3 bases are TGTGCCAGCAGCCTAACAGGGGGTCGTGAAAAACTGTTTTTT.

Here the CDR3 reads CASSSAGTAFF. The DNA of the CDR3 is TGTGCCAGCAGTTCGGCGGGTACGGCTTTCTTT. This chain uses TRBV12-3 or TRBV12-4 with TRBJ1-1; D is unclear. Trimming left V 4 bases short and J 11 bases short, with 11 bases between. The CDR3 is made up of 11 amino acids.

The chain is built from TRBV4-2 and TRBJ2-1; 12 bases map to TRBD2. Germline loops: CDR1 LGHNA, CDR2 YNFKEQ. Trimming removed 4 bases from V and 5 bases from J; junction bases left unmatched: 3. The CDR3 spans 15 residues. The CDR3 sequence is CASSPSGGADNEQFF. The CDR3 DNA sequence: TGTGCCAGCAGCCCTAGCGGGGGGGCCGACAATGAGCAGTTCTTC.

The V and J genes are TRBV6-2 or TRBV6-3 and TRBJ2-2; D unresolved. CDR3 length: 15 residues. Trimming left V 0 bases short and J 0 bases short, with 5 bases between. Looked up from germline, CDR1 is MNHEY and CDR2 is SVGEGT. Written as DNA, the CDR3 is TGTGCCAGCAGTTACTCGGCCTCGAACACCGGGGAGCTGTTTTTT. Translating it yields CASSYSASNTGELFF.